A single sample is the source of the 20 T cell receptor beta chains below, sequenced in a study of cytomegalovirus exposure and HLA in healthy donors. The PCR contained 60 Vbeta and 13 Jbeta primers. Generated by immunoSEQ multiplex PCR, the TCRdb table keeps only in-frame clones and is missing some. The sample lists just over 150,000 clones, nearly 80% occurring once. Input material: PBMCs. The receptors were sampled from a woman between 45 and 65 years old in good health and CMV-seropositive.

The genes are TRBV25-1 and TRBJ1-4; D is perhaps TRBD1 (5 bases). Germline CDR1 and CDR2: MGHDK and SYGVNS. V lost 3 bases to trimming and J lost 6 bases, with 14 bases between them. This CDR3 comprises 15 residues. CDR3 loop: CASSDPGRGDEKLFF. The CDR3 region has the DNA TGTGCCAGCAGTGACCCCGGGAGGGGTGATGAAAAACTGTTTTTT.

This sequence joins TRBV2 and TRBJ2-5, with D hard to call. Deletions cut 6 bases from V and 0 bases from J, with 5 bases between. Germline-derived CDR1 and CDR2 are SNHLY and FYNNEI. The CDR3 has 12 amino acids. CDR3 sequence (DNA): TGTGCCAGCAGCCAGTACCAAGAGACCCAGTACTTC. Its protein product is CASSQYQETQYF.

The V gene is TRBV4-2, the J gene TRBJ2-5; D call uncertain. The germline V and J ends were trimmed by 0 bases and 5 bases, with 13 bases remaining between them. From germline, CDR1 is LGHNA and CDR2 YNFKEQ. The CDR3 loop spans 15 amino acids. Here the CDR3 reads CASSQDMSLEETQYF. CDR3 in DNA: TGTGCCAGCAGCCAAGATATGAGCCTCGAGGAGACCCAGTACTTC.

This rearrangement joins TRBV4-1 to TRBJ1-5; no firm D call. The CDR3 loop spans 15 amino acids. V shed 0 bases and J shed 0 bases, with 6 bases lying between them. Germline lookup yields CDR1 MGHRA and CDR2 YSYEKL. For the CDR3, the DNA is TGCGCCAGCAGCCAAGAACTGTATAGCAATCAGCCCCAGCATTTT. Translating it yields CASSQELYSNQPQHF.

The chain combines TRBV5-1 with TRBJ2-7; D is unresolved. The V gene lost 1 base and the J gene lost 4 bases, with 12 bases spanning the gap. The CDR3 is made up of 14 amino acids. Looked up from germline, CDR1 is SGHRS and CDR2 is YFSETQ. The chain's CDR3 is CASSLNYRAYEQYF. CDR3 bases: TGCGCCAGCAGCTTGAATTACCGAGCTTACGAGCAGTACTTC.

This clone was found a few times. This rearrangement joins TRBV19 to TRBJ1-4, with no clear D. Trimming left V 5 bases short and J 12 bases short, with 16 bases between. Germline V lookup: CDR1 LNHDA, CDR2 SQIVND (reference sequence). The CDR3 is 13 amino acids. CDR3 in amino acids: CASSVQDYPELFF. In DNA form, the CDR3 reads TGTGCCAGTAGTGTTCAGGACTATCCGGAACTGTTTTTT. Variable domain in full (rest from reference TRBV19 and TRBJ1-4): DGGITQSPKYLFRKEGQNVTLSCEQNLNHDAMYWYRQDPGQGLRLIYYSQIVNDFQKGDIAEGYSVSREKKESFPLTVTSAQKNPTAFYLCASSVQDYPELFFGSGTQLSVL.

This clone was found a few times. The rearrangement uses TRBV28 and TRBJ1-2; perhaps TRBD1 as D (5 bases). V was cut by 3 bases and J by 7 bases, with 12 bases left in between. Germline V gene sequence: CDR1 MDHEN, CDR2 SYDVKM. The CDR3 consists of 13 residues. The CDR3 DNA sequence: TGTGCCAGCAGTTTTGGGCAGGGATTTGGCTACACCTTC. Protein product: CASSFGQGFGYTF.

The V call is TRBV28, the J call TRBJ2-7; 7 nucleotides match TRBD1. V lost 5 bases, J lost 3 bases, and 7 bases stayed unmatched. Germline V gene lookup returns CDR1 MDHEN and CDR2 SYDVKM. The CDR3 is 14 amino acids. DNA of the CDR3: TGTGCCAGCAGTCCGACAGGGTTGAGCTACGAGCAGTACTTC. It yields the protein CASSPTGLSYEQYF. The full variable domain, with the rest looked up from reference TRBV28 and TRBJ2-7, is DVKVTQSSRYLVKRTGEKVFLECVQDMDHENMFWYRQDPGLGLRLIYFSYDVKMKEKGDIPEGYSVSREKKERFSLILESASTNQTSMYLCASSPTGLSYEQYFGPGTRLTVT.

The chain uses TRBV6-5 and TRBJ1-6; D remains ambiguous. Germline values: CDR1 MNHEY, CDR2 SVGAGI. Trimming took off 7 bases at V and 9 bases at J, with 16 bases between the two ends. The CDR3 has 14 amino acids. The CDR3 protein is CASIRYRGGSPLHF. CDR3 in DNA: TGTGCCAGCATAAGGTACCGGGGAGGTTCACCCCTCCACTTT.

This clone was seen a single time. This chain joins TRBV5-4 and TRBJ2-7, with TRBD1 matching over 7 bases. Germline V CDR1 and CDR2: SGHNT, YYREEE (reference sequence). CDR3 size: 14 residues. V shed 4 bases, J shed 2 bases, and the junction held 6 bases outside the gene matches. The CDR3, as DNA: TGTGCCAGCAGCCCCCGGGACAGCACCTACGAGCAGTACTTC. It encodes CASSPRDSTYEQYF. The full variable domain, with the rest looked up from reference TRBV5-4 and TRBJ2-7, is ETGVTQSPTHLIKTRGQQVTLRCSSQSGHNTVSWYQQALGQGPQFIFQYYREEENGRGNFPPRFSGLQFPNYSSELNVNALELDDSALYLCASSPRDSTYEQYFGPGTRLTVT.

V usage is TRBV6-6 and J usage is TRBJ1-2; the match to TRBD1 covers 8 bases. The germline CDR1 and CDR2 sequences are MNHNY and SVGAGI (reference sequence). V dropped 4 bases and J dropped 4; count of bases not matched to a gene: 5. The CDR3 runs to 14 residues. DNA of the CDR3: TGTGCCAGCAGTTCCGGACAGGGTCCCTATGGCTACACCTTC. It codes for CASSSGQGPYGYTF.

The V and J genes are TRBV9 and TRBJ2-1; a weak D match, TRBD1 (6 bases). This CDR3 spans 15 amino acids. CDR1 is SGDLS, CDR2 YYNGEE, per germline. With 0 bases removed from V and 7 bases from J, the gap between germline ends came to 14 bases. The CDR3: CASSVGQGLSNEQFF. CDR3 bases: TGTGCCAGCAGCGTAGGTCAGGGGTTGTCGAATGAGCAGTTCTTC.

The rearrangement uses TRBV5-1 and TRBJ2-3, with 9 bases aligning to TRBD1. From germline, CDR1 is SGHRS and CDR2 YFSETQ. The CDR3 extends over 15 amino acids. Trimming took 4 bases from V and 2 from J; bases not matched to a gene: 5. The CDR3 DNA reads TGCGCCAGCAGCGTGACAGGGGGAGTCACAGATACGCAGTATTTT. As protein: CASSVTGGVTDTQYF.

This clone appeared a few times. This chain links TRBV6-6 with TRBJ2-7; 9 positions match TRBD1. The germline gives CDR1 MNHNY, CDR2 SVGAGI (reference sequence). The CDR3 loop spans 16 amino acids. Trimming took 2 bases from V and 0 from J; bases not matched to a gene: 5. CDR3 residues: CASSYTGGRLSYEQYF. The CDR3 DNA sequence: TGTGCCAGCAGTTACACAGGGGGCCGCCTCTCCTACGAGCAGTACTTC.

This chain uses TRBV7-2 with TRBJ2-7, with 7 bases fitting TRBD2. The length of the CDR3 is 14 residues. With 5 bases clipped from V and 5 bases from J, the junction kept 9 bases outside the gene matches. CDR1 and CDR2 from the germline V gene are SGHTA and FQGNSA. As DNA, the CDR3 is TGTGCCAGCAGCCCCCAAGCGGGGTGGGACGAGCAGTACTTC. Protein: CASSPQAGWDEQYF.

The chain links TRBV6-5 to TRBJ2-3; 7 nucleotides align to TRBD2. The ends lost 2 bases at V and 1 base at J; junction bases unmatched: 3. The length of the CDR3 is 15 residues. Germline V gives CDR1 MNHEY, CDR2 SVGAGI. The CDR3 loop reads CASSYVREGTDTQYF. The CDR3 DNA sequence: TGTGCCAGCAGTTACGTCCGGGAGGGCACAGATACGCAGTATTTT.

The chain has TRBV5-1 and TRBJ2-1, with 7 bases fitting TRBD2. The CDR3 loop spans 17 amino acids. V trimming: 0 bases; J trimming: 0 bases; junction bases outside the gene matches: 6. Germline V gene lookup returns CDR1 SGHRS and CDR2 YFSETQ. The CDR3: CASSLEVSGHSYNEQFF. DNA of the CDR3: TGCGCCAGCAGCTTGGAGGTTAGCGGGCACTCCTACAATGAGCAGTTCTTC.

The J gene is TRBJ2-7, the V gene TRBV9, with 8 bases fitting TRBD1. This CDR3 contains 14 residues. The V segment lost 4 bases and the J segment 4 bases; nucleotides outside the gene matches: 7. Germline CDR1 SGDLS, CDR2 YYNGEE. In nucleotides, the CDR3 is TGTGCCAGCAGCCCCGGACAGGGAACATACGAGCAGTACTTC. This sequence encodes CASSPGQGTYEQYF.

V is TRBV5-1 and J is TRBJ2-7, with TRBD1 matching 9 bases. This CDR3 spans 13 amino acids. The germline V gene has CDR1 SGHRS and CDR2 YFSETQ. Germline trimming cut 0 bases from V and 6 bases from J; bases unmatched to any gene: 1. The CDR3 DNA follows: TGCGCCAGCAGCTTGGGACAGGGGGTCGAGCAGTACTTC. Protein sequence: CASSLGQGVEQYF.

This rearrangement joins TRBV6-5 to TRBJ1-4, with a possible D match to TRBD1 (5 bases). Germline CDR1 reads MNHEY; CDR2 reads SVGAGI. Trimming stripped 2 bases from V and 11 bases from J, with 9 bases between. This CDR3 comprises 12 residues. Here the CDR3 DNA reads TGTGCCAGCAGTTACCTGGGGGGGAAACTGTTTTTT. Encoded protein: CASSYLGGKLFF.